The clone carrying this T cell receptor beta chain was detected only a few times. These data originate in a study of blood T cell repertoires in COVID-19. Across the study: There were acute and convalescent COVID-19 samples, and they came from the United States, Italy and Spain. Nucleic acid was either cDNA or gDNA, and it came from T cells, B-cell-depleted T cells, or PBMCs.

The V gene's germline CDR1 is SGHVS and CDR2 FNYEAQ. Trimming shortened V by 2 bases and J by 2 bases, and 6 bases separated the two germline ends. The CDR3 extends over 13 amino acids. Under the authors' procedure: Scientists estimated how many nucleated cells there were by amplifying reference gene primers. Sequencing used immunoSEQ multiplex PCR; TCRdb keeps in-frame clones, though not all of them. The V and J calls and the clone size are those of that table, but D and trimming were determined from the DNA. The sample contains about 230,000 clones, approximately 80% of which appear only once. The chain is built from TRBV7-6 and TRBJ1-2; the D gene is possibly TRBD1 (6 bases). Sequenced input: peripheral blood. The TCR sequence derives from a man aged 35 to 55 with acute or convalescent COVID-19. This CDR3 is CASSLQGNYGYTF. The CDR3 bases are TGTGCCAGCAGCTTACAGGGGAACTATGGCTACACCTTC.